These 10 T cell receptor beta chains came from one sample sequenced in a study of blood T cell repertoires in COVID-19. The data were produced by immunoSEQ multiplex PCR, yet TCRdb's version contains in-frame clones alone and is incomplete. The sample carries some 76,000 clones, less than 95% recorded once. Sequencing input: peripheral blood. These receptors originate from a woman between 18 and 29 years old with acute or convalescent COVID-19.

The chain carries TRBV5-1 and TRBJ1-1; no firm D call. The germline V gene has CDR1 SGHRS and CDR2 YFSETQ. The V and J ends lost 4 bases and 8 bases respectively, with 15 bases between them. This CDR3 region has 13 residues. CDR3 coding DNA: TGCGCCAGCAGCGATACTCGAAATCCAGAAGCTTTCTTT. This encodes CASSDTRNPEAFF. The full variable domain, with the rest looked up from reference TRBV5-1 and TRBJ1-1, is KAGVTQTPRYLIKTRGQQVTLSCSPISGHRSVSWYQQTPGQGLQFLFEYFSETQRNKGNFPGRFSGRQFSNSRSEMNVSTLELGDSALYLCASSDTRNPEAFFGQGTRLTVV.

This chain uses TRBV12-3 or TRBV12-4 with TRBJ1-1, with D tentatively TRBD1 (5 bases). The CDR3 is 13 residues long. V lost 9 bases and J lost 1, with 12 bases in between. The CDR3 here is CASQTGPNTEAFF. As DNA, the CDR3 is TGTGCCAGTCAAACAGGTCCGAACACTGAAGCTTTCTTT.

The rearrangement joins TRBV6-1 to TRBJ1-1; D might be TRBD1 (5 bases). The CDR3 runs to 15 residues. The V end lost 2 bases, the J end lost 0 bases, and 10 bases lay between the germline ends. Germline CDR1 MNHNS, CDR2 SASEGT. The CDR3 region has the DNA TGTGCCAGCAGTGAATTGCACAGGATGAACACTGAAGCTTTCTTT. Amino acids: CASSELHRMNTEAFF.

This chain joins TRBV6-2 or TRBV6-3 and TRBJ1-1, with 11 positions matching TRBD1. CDR1 and CDR2 (germline): MNHEY, SVGEGT. CDR3 length: 14 residues. V shed 2 bases and J 10 bases; nucleotides not matched to a gene: 6. The CDR3 coding sequence is TGTGCCAGCAGTTACACGGACAGGGGGCATCGAGCTTTCTTT. It translates to CASSYTDRGHRAFF.

V is TRBV5-1 and J is TRBJ2-3, with a weak D call TRBD2 (5 bases). Germline CDR1 is SGHRS and CDR2 is YFSETQ. This CDR3 is built from 15 residues. Trimming shortened V by 1 base and J by 4 bases, and 13 bases separated the two germline ends. The CDR3 region is CASSLMSFGADTQYF. CDR3 in DNA: TGCGCCAGCAGCTTGATGAGTTTCGGGGCAGATACGCAGTATTTT.

This CDR3 is CASSQEGAISSYEQYF. DNA for the CDR3: TGTGCCAGCAGCCAAGAGGGGGCGATCAGCTCCTACGAGCAGTACTTC. The gene calls are TRBV4-2 and TRBJ2-7; TRBD1 is a possible D gene (6 bases). This CDR3 spans 16 amino acids. Trimming shortened V by 0 bases and J by 0 bases, and 12 bases separated the two germline ends. Germline assignment: CDR1 LGHNA and CDR2 YNFKEQ.

The V call is TRBV19, the J call TRBJ1-4; D uncertain. Germline V gene data show CDR1 as LNHDA and CDR2 as SQIVND (reference sequence). This CDR3 is built from 15 residues. V was clipped by 3 bases and J by 0 bases, with 8 bases between them. The CDR3 sequence: CASSIGEATNEKLFF. In DNA form, the CDR3 reads TGTGCCAGTAGTATCGGTGAAGCAACTAATGAAAAACTGTTTTTT.

This chain uses TRBV6-4 with TRBJ1-3, with D unclear. The CDR3 totals 13 residues. The V and J ends lost 8 bases and 0 bases respectively, with 8 bases between them. Germline assignment: CDR1 MRHNA and CDR2 SNTAGT. The DNA of the CDR3 is TGTGCCAGCGGTCGGGGCTCTGGAAACACCATATATTTT. Its translation: CASGRGSGNTIYF.

This sequence joins TRBV27 and TRBJ1-2; possible D gene TRBD1, 5 bases. The CDR3 consists of 14 residues. Trimming cost V 0 bases and J 3 bases, with 8 bases left between them. CDR1 and CDR2 from the germline V gene are MNHEY and SMNVEV (reference sequence). The CDR3 nucleotides read TGTGCCAGCAGTTTATCGAAAGGGGACTATGGCTACACCTTC. This gives the protein CASSLSKGDYGYTF.

The chain combines TRBV6-5 with TRBJ2-2; 10 bases map to TRBD1. The CDR3 is 15 residues long. Germline V gene lookup returns CDR1 MNHEY and CDR2 SVGAGI. V lost 6 bases to trimming and J lost 3 bases; unmatched junction nucleotides: 4. CDR3: CASRTGTGDTGELFF. For the CDR3, the DNA is TGTGCCAGCAGAACCGGGACAGGGGACACCGGGGAGCTGTTTTTT.